Following are 29 T cell receptor beta chains from one sample sequenced in a study of blood T cell repertoires in COVID-19. Sequenced by immunoSEQ multiplex PCR; TCRdb stores in-frame clones only, minus some. The profile shows some 200,000 clones, approximately 90% of them singletons. Sequenced: peripheral blood. All receptors come from a man older than 75 with acute or convalescent COVID-19.

V is TRBV6-1 and J is TRBJ1-5; 7 nucleotides agree with TRBD1. After removal of 4 bases from V and 4 bases from J, the junction contained 10 bases not matched to a gene. CDR1 MNHNS and CDR2 SASEGT come from the germline V gene. The CDR3 consists of 16 residues. This chain's CDR3 is CASSAQTGWGNQPQHF. CDR3 nucleotide sequence: TGTGCCAGCAGTGCCCAGACAGGGTGGGGAAATCAGCCCCAGCATTTT.

This chain links TRBV7-9 with TRBJ1-2, with 7 positions matching TRBD1. With V trimmed by 3 bases and J by 4 bases, 5 bases remained unmatched. The CDR3 spans 14 residues. Germline lookup yields CDR1 SEHNR and CDR2 FQNEAQ (reference sequence). CDR3 sequence reads: CASSLTGIVYGYTF. In nucleotides, the CDR3 is TGTGCCAGCAGCTTGACAGGGATCGTCTATGGCTACACCTTC. The whole variable domain, remainder taken from reference TRBV7-9 and TRBJ1-2, is DTGVSQNPRHKITKRGQNVTFRCDPISEHNRLYWYRQTLGQGPEFLTYFQNEAQLEKSRLLSDRFSAERPKGSFSTLEIQRTEQGDSAMYLCASSLTGIVYGYTFGSGTRLTVV.

The rearrangement joins TRBV24-1 to TRBJ2-5, with 9 bases lining up with TRBD2. J was trimmed by 1 base and V by 3 bases; bases with no gene match: 5. Germline CDR1 KGHDR, CDR2 SFDVKD. The CDR3 extends over 16 amino acids. CDR3 amino acids: CATSDIQLAGQETQYF. The CDR3 DNA sequence: TGTGCCACCAGTGATATTCAACTAGCGGGCCAAGAGACCCAGTACTTC.

The J gene is TRBJ1-1, the V gene TRBV10-3; D is possibly TRBD1 (5 bases). CDR3 length equals 14 residues. CDR1 is ENHRY, CDR2 SYGVKD, per germline. Trimming shortened V by 9 bases and J by 4 bases, and 18 bases separated the two germline ends. The CDR3 DNA follows: TGTGCCATATCAGTGGGATCAGGGCCCACTGAAGCTTTCTTT. Translation: CAISVGSGPTEAFF.

J is TRBJ2-7 and V is TRBV6-5, with TRBD1 matching 8 bases. The CDR3 is 12 residues long. Germline V CDR1 and CDR2: MNHEY, SVGAGI. The V gene end was trimmed by 6 bases and the J gene end by 4 bases; junction bases not matched to a gene: 2. The DNA of the CDR3 is TGTGCCAGCAGCTGGGACAGGTACGAGCAGTACTTC. It yields the protein CASSWDRYEQYF.

The chain is built from TRBV11-2 and TRBJ2-1; 11 bases agree with TRBD2. This CDR3 contains 16 residues. CDR1 is SGHAT, CDR2 FQNNGV, per germline. J lost 0 bases, V lost 7 bases, and 5 bases had no gene match. The CDR3 nucleotides read TGTGCCAGCACCAGACTAGCGGGGAGCTCCTACAATGAGCAGTTCTTC. It codes for CASTRLAGSSYNEQFF.

V gene TRBV4-1 combines with J gene TRBJ2-1, with D perhaps TRBD2 (5 bases). The CDR3 is made up of 15 amino acids. Germline V lookup: CDR1 MGHRA, CDR2 YSYEKL. Between the trimmed V and J ends, which lost 0 bases and 3 bases, there was a span of 9 bases. CDR3: CASSQDPGIYNEQFF. The DNA of the CDR3 is TGCGCCAGCAGCCAAGATCCGGGGATCTACAATGAGCAGTTCTTC.

CDR3: CASSNTGGTEAFF. DNA of the CDR3: TGTGCCAGTAGTAACACAGGGGGCACTGAAGCTTTCTTT. The gene calls are TRBV19 and TRBJ1-1, with TRBD1 matching 8 bases. With 4 bases clipped from V and 4 bases from J, the junction kept 2 bases outside the gene matches. Germline-derived CDR1 and CDR2 are LNHDA and SQIVND (reference sequence). This CDR3 contains 13 residues.

The chain joins TRBV6-5 to TRBJ1-5; 8 bases are shared with TRBD1. From germline, CDR1 is MNHEY and CDR2 SVGAGI. The CDR3 totals 15 residues. The junction had 6 bases not matched to a gene; V was cut back by 6 bases and J by 2 bases. As DNA, the CDR3 is TGTGCCAGCAGGTTGGACAGGGCTGGCAATCAGCCCCAGCATTTT. Amino acid sequence: CASRLDRAGNQPQHF.

This chain connects TRBV9 to TRBJ2-7, with 10 nucleotides matching TRBD2. V lost 3 bases to trimming and J lost 5 bases; unmatched junction nucleotides: 14. The germline gives CDR1 SGDLS, CDR2 YYNGEE. The CDR3 is 17 residues long. CDR3 in amino acids: CASSAEVRGLARHEQYF. CDR3 in DNA: TGTGCCAGCAGCGCCGAGGTTCGGGGACTAGCGAGACACGAGCAGTACTTC. The full variable domain, rest sourced from reference TRBV9 and TRBJ2-7, is DSGVTQTPKHLITATGQRVTLRCSPRSGDLSVYWYQQSLDQGLQFLIQYYNGEERAKGNILERFSAQQFPDLHSELNLSSLELGDSALYFCASSAEVRGLARHEQYFGPGTRLTVT.

The chain carries TRBV6-5 and TRBJ2-1; D is perhaps TRBD1 (5 bases). The CDR3 is 12 residues long. Germline CDR1 MNHEY, CDR2 SVGAGI. V was trimmed by 2 bases and J by 7 bases, leaving 6 bases between them. The CDR3 loop reads CASSYPGNEQFF. Written as DNA, the CDR3 is TGTGCCAGCAGTTACCCAGGGAATGAGCAGTTCTTC.

The rearrangement links TRBV7-2 to TRBJ1-5, with 7 bases that match TRBD1. The CDR3 contains 13 residues. Per the germline V gene, CDR1 is SGHTA and CDR2 is FQGNSA. V shed 8 bases and J 0 bases; nucleotides not matched to a gene: 1. CDR3 amino acids: CASGDSSNQPQHF. CDR3 DNA sequence: TGTGCCAGCGGGGACAGTAGCAATCAGCCCCAGCATTTT.

With regard to this clone: The identical CDR3 is also encoded by other nucleotide sequences in the sample. V and J are TRBV30 and TRBJ1-4; TRBD1 matches at 9 bases. The V gene's germline CDR1 is GTSNPN and CDR2 SVGIG (reference sequence). The CDR3 covers 14 residues. Germline trimming cut 2 bases from V and 7 bases from J; bases unmatched to any gene: 5. The CDR3 loop reads CAWSTGTGSEKLFF. CDR3 coding DNA: TGTGCCTGGAGTACGGGGACAGGGAGTGAAAAACTGTTTTTT.

The chain uses TRBV5-1 and TRBJ2-1; 9 bases align to TRBD2. The V gene end was trimmed by 2 bases and the J gene end by 0 bases; junction bases not matched to a gene: 0. Germline lookup yields CDR1 SGHRS and CDR2 YFSETQ. This CDR3 is 15 amino acids long. For the CDR3, the DNA is TGCGCCAGCAGCTTTAGCGGGGGCTCCTACAATGAGCAGTTCTTC. Protein product: CASSFSGGSYNEQFF.

The genes are TRBV6-1 and TRBJ1-1; D gene ambiguous. Germline values: CDR1 MNHNS, CDR2 SASEGT. This CDR3 spans 10 amino acids. Trimming stripped 3 bases from V and 11 bases from J, with 7 bases between. CDR3 DNA sequence: TGTGCCAGCAGTGAGAGAGGGGCTTTCTTT. Its protein is CASSERGAFF.

This clone was observed a single time. The V gene is TRBV5-1, the J gene TRBJ2-1; 9 bases line up with TRBD2. The J segment lost 3 bases and the V segment lost 0 bases, leaving 1 base of the junction unmatched. Germline CDR1 is SGHRS and CDR2 is YFSETQ. This CDR3 has 15 amino acids. The chain's CDR3 is CASSLGGRGYNEQFF. CDR3 sequence (DNA): TGCGCCAGCAGCTTGGGCGGGAGGGGCTACAATGAGCAGTTCTTC.

The gene calls are TRBV24-1 and TRBJ2-5, with 7 nucleotides matching TRBD1. Per the germline V gene, CDR1 is KGHDR and CDR2 is SFDVKD. The CDR3 runs 14 residues. V was pared by 5 bases and J by 5 bases, with 7 bases of the junction left unmatched. The CDR3 DNA reads TGTGCCACCAGTGGAAGGGGGCGCAGGGAGACCCAGTACTTC. It yields the protein CATSGRGRRETQYF.

V and J are TRBV29-1 and TRBJ2-3, with TRBD2 matching over 13 bases. CDR1 and CDR2 from the germline V gene are SQVTM and ANQGSEA. With V trimmed by 7 bases and J by 1 base, 2 bases remained unmatched. CDR3 length: 14 amino acids. DNA of the CDR3: TGCAGCGCCGGACTAGCGGGAGGCACAGATACGCAGTATTTT. Translation: CSAGLAGGTDTQYF.

V gene TRBV5-1 combines with J gene TRBJ2-2; perhaps TRBD2 as D (5 bases). V lost 4 bases and J lost 6, with 16 bases in between. The germline V gene has CDR1 SGHRS and CDR2 YFSETQ. This CDR3 is built from 15 residues. In DNA form, the CDR3 reads TGCGCCAGCAGCACCGGATCCGGGGAACCCGGGGAGCTGTTTTTT. This encodes CASSTGSGEPGELFF.

The rearrangement joins TRBV5-1 to TRBJ1-1; D might be TRBD1 (6 bases). This CDR3 has 15 residues. Between the trimmed V and J ends, which lost 6 bases and 4 bases, there was a span of 19 bases. The germline V gene encodes CDR1 SGHRS and CDR2 YFSETQ. The CDR3 protein is CASTQGSVSSTEAFF. The CDR3 bases are TGCGCCAGCACTCAGGGGTCGGTGAGTAGCACTGAAGCTTTCTTT.

V gene TRBV18 combines with J gene TRBJ2-2; 7 bases match TRBD1. Trimming took 0 bases from V and 6 from J; bases not matched to a gene: 10. The CDR3 is made up of 17 amino acids. The germline V gene encodes CDR1 KGHSH and CDR2 LQKENI. The CDR3 region is CASSPPSRGQRAGELFF. The CDR3 DNA is TGTGCCAGCTCACCACCGTCCAGGGGACAGCGAGCCGGGGAGCTGTTTTTT.

The J gene is TRBJ2-2, the V gene TRBV6-6, with TRBD1 identical over 8 bases. The CDR3 contains 16 residues. Germline V gene lookup returns CDR1 MNHNY and CDR2 SVGAGI (reference sequence). V lost 3 bases and J lost 7; bases outside the gene matches: 10. The CDR3 DNA sequence: TGTGCCAGCAGTTATCGTCGCAGGGGGCCGGGCGGGGAGCTGTTTTTT. Its translation: CASSYRRRGPGGELFF.

The J gene is TRBJ2-4, the V gene TRBV11-3; a possible D gene is TRBD1 (6 bases). With 3 bases removed from V and 0 bases from J, the gap between germline ends came to 12 bases. CDR3 length: 16 residues. Germline assignment: CDR1 SGHNT and CDR2 YENEEA. The CDR3 sequence: CASSFSWGRAKNIQYF. CDR3 DNA sequence: TGTGCCAGCAGCTTCAGCTGGGGGCGAGCCAAAAACATTCAGTACTTC.

The V gene is TRBV6-5, the J gene TRBJ1-5, with a tentative D call TRBD1 (6 bases). CDR1 is MNHEY, CDR2 SVGAGI, per germline. V was shortened by 6 bases and J by 2 bases, with 14 bases between the two germline ends. The length of the CDR3 is 15 residues. CDR3: CASRRQGFGNQPQHF. CDR3 bases: TGTGCCAGCAGACGTCAGGGGTTTGGCAATCAGCCCCAGCATTTT.

The chain is built from TRBV27 and TRBJ1-1; no reliable D call. Deletions cut 8 bases from V and 7 bases from J, with 14 bases between. The CDR3 runs 12 residues. Germline V gives CDR1 MNHEY, CDR2 SMNVEV (reference sequence). The CDR3 reads CASGTVRGEAFF. In nucleotides, the CDR3 is TGTGCCAGCGGAACGGTTAGAGGTGAAGCTTTCTTT.

The V call is TRBV18, the J call TRBJ1-1; TRBD1 matches at 9 bases. Germline CDR1 and CDR2: KGHSH and LQKENI. V trimming: 1 base; J trimming: 3 bases; junction bases outside the gene matches: 9. The CDR3 loop spans 17 amino acids. The CDR3 DNA is TGTGCCAGCTCACCACGGGGACAGGGAAACTGGGACACTGAAGCTTTCTTT. This codes for CASSPRGQGNWDTEAFF.

V and J are TRBV27 and TRBJ2-2, with a possible D match to TRBD2 (6 bases). The CDR3 loop spans 13 amino acids. Trimming stripped 5 bases from V and 6 bases from J, with 10 bases between. The germline V gene encodes CDR1 MNHEY and CDR2 SMNVEV (reference sequence). CDR3 in DNA: TGTGCCAGCAGTCCCAGACTAGCCGGGGAGCTGTTTTTT. It codes for CASSPRLAGELFF.

V gene TRBV27 combines with J gene TRBJ1-6; D gene ambiguous. V shed 3 bases and J shed 10 bases, with 13 bases lying between them. Germline lookup yields CDR1 MNHEY and CDR2 SMNVEV (reference sequence). The CDR3 covers 14 residues. The CDR3 nucleotides read TGTGCCAGCAGTTTTGGGCAGGCAAGATCACCCCTCCACTTT. Residues: CASSFGQARSPLHF.

This chain connects TRBV5-4 to TRBJ2-3; D uncertain. V gave up 4 bases and J gave up 4 bases, with 10 bases separating them. CDR1 and CDR2 (germline): SGHNT, YYREEE (reference sequence). This CDR3 spans 13 amino acids. The CDR3 sequence: CASSPSVADTQYF. In nucleotides, the CDR3 is TGTGCCAGCAGCCCGAGTGTGGCAGATACGCAGTATTTT.